Described below is a single T cell receptor beta chain sequence and its context. This clonotype was detected ten times or more. The antigen this receptor binds is unknown. No clone much larger than this one lies a single base away; base qualities are absent. Amplification of TCR beta CDR3 regions was carried out from RNA transcripts. A first-round RT-PCR of the TCR CDR3 used the HTBI primer set with the Qiagen OneStep RT-PCR kit. Libraries were constructed in a second round of multiplex PCR, after which size selection and purification were performed. Libraries were sequenced paired-end with 100 bp reads on an Illumina HiSeq2000. Regarding the original processing steps: SOAPnuke was used to process the raw data, with reads discarded if the reads contained adapters or uncalled bases, had a mean Phred below 15, or lacked an exact constant-primer or identifier match. High-quality paired reads were merged using COPE v1.2.5, and each unique nucleotide sequence was defined as a clonotype. MiTCR v1.1 was used to align clonotypes to the IMGT TRBV, TRBD and TRBJ reference segments. The analysis was restricted to V-J combinations with a frequency above 0.0001, which together covered approximately 99% of the repertoires. A TCS score was defined as the ratio between F50 (clonal expansion) and ExV (chaos), using BLOSUM62-based TCRdist between CDR3 peptides within each V-J. Welch's t-statistics and random forest reduced around 510 V-J features to 13, which were used in a naive Bayes classifier (R e1071). TCRdb took the public reads, trimmed them with fastp at Q25, ran MiXCR for clone calling and kept in-frame beta chains. Every distinct CDR3 protein forms one entry, paired with its most common genes and DNA. The V and J calls and clone size are TCRdb's, not the authors'. This sample lists about 250,000 distinct CDR3 sequences; roughly a quarter were detected once. The ten largest make up approximately 35% of the sample.

The CDR1 and CDR2 encoded by the germline V gene are SGHRS and YFSETQ. Trimming takes 6 bases from V and 0 bases from J, and the germline ends sit 16 bases apart. The CDR3 numbers 17 residues from cysteine through phenylalanine. The retained sequence is limited to the CDR3, 51 bases, with the frame set at the first base. This specimen comes from a study of T cells in Graves' hyperthyroidism and ophthalmopathy (dated by TCRdb to about 2019). About the study as a whole: Peripheral blood was collected at initial diagnosis, before any treatment. To identify distinguishing TCR V-J signatures, a discovery cohort of 100 patients was used, comprising 43 with Graves' ophthalmopathy and some 57 with stable Graves' hyperthyroidism. Thyroid tissue and blood T-cell repertoires from six Graves' hyperthyroidism patients were also compared in the study. TCR Vbeta CDR3 sequencing of approximately 140 peripheral blood samples (43 ophthalmopathy, about 74 hyperthyroidism and roughly 17 progressor patients) is reported in the paper. After blood sampling, hyperthyroidism patients were treated with methimazole at a starting dose of 30 mg daily, and ophthalmopathy patients were treated with high-dose intravenous methylprednisolone. For training and testing, the 80 to 100 patients in the discovery cohort were randomly divided in a 7:3 ratio. Prospective prediction of ophthalmopathy was tested in an independent validation cohort consisting of some 20 hyperthyroidism patients and around 17 patients who later progressed to ophthalmopathy. Broad study findings and their caveats: In cross-validation, a model built on a 13 V-J signature told ophthalmopathy apart from stable hyperthyroidism with under 90% sensitivity and approximately 81% specificity, and in testing the same model reached 80%/75%. During validation, the model predicted progression to ophthalmopathy a median of roughly 7.1 months ahead of onset, with roughly 65% sensitivity and roughly 72% specificity. Most expanded thyroid clonotypes (frequency above 0.001) were also detected in blood, suggesting blood repertoires may reflect thyroid immune responses. Sample size was not statistically predetermined, and blinding of investigators to group allocation was not performed.

Moderately to severely active disease, a Clinical Activity Score of at least 3, a NOSPECS grade of at least 4, and a duration under 3 months were present in ophthalmopathy patients. Exclusion was applied to patients with uncontrolled infections, other autoimmune diseases, pregnancy or lactation. Clinical symptoms, serum thyroxine and TRAb, thyroid ultrasound, and orbital computed tomography formed the basis for the diagnoses. Ficoll-Paque density gradient centrifugation was used to isolate PBMCs from about 10 ml of fresh peripheral blood. Total RNA was extracted using Trizol reagent, and RNA quality was assessed on an Agilent 2100 Bioanalyzer.

Sequenced: blood. The TCR sequence derives from a woman aged 35 to 49 with Graves' ophthalmopathy. The V and J genes are TRBV5-1 and TRBJ2-6; matching of 5 bases hints at TRBD1 as the D gene. The CDR3 amino acid sequence is: CASTMGLTSSGANVLTF. The nucleotide sequence reads TGCGCCAGCACAATGGGGCTAACAAGCTCTGGGGCCAACGTCCTGACTTTC.